This note documents a single T cell receptor (beta chain) sequence. Its antigen is unknown. Caucasian adults residing in Nashville, Tennessee made up all the donors. What CD8 memory combined were CD45RO+ cells and CCR7-negative CD45RA+ TemRA cells. This sample stems from a study of shared clonotypes between healthy human individuals. The CDR3 sequence is 14 residues long. Germline V gene data show CDR1 as MNHEY and CDR2 as SMNVEV (reference sequence). Trimming at V came to 5 bases and at J to 3 bases, leaving 6 bases not matched to a gene. Study-level points and caveats: Incompleteness in sorted-subset sequencing, despite large depth, was shown by rarefaction.

Assay: immunoSEQ multiplex PCR; the TCRdb copy retains only in-frame clones and omits some. The repertoire holds about 92,000 clones, with approximately 75% as singletons. The sequenced sample was memory CD8+ T cells sorted from blood. Noted subset: CD45RO+ cells pooled with CCR7-negative TemRA cells. V usage is TRBV27 and J usage is TRBJ1-1; 7 bases match TRBD1. The source is a man aged 25 to 40 in good health. This CDR3 is CASSTAGGYTEAFF. The CDR3 DNA is TGTGCCAGCAGTACCGCAGGGGGATACACTGAAGCTTTCTTT.